This entry features one T cell receptor (beta chain) sequence. The target antigen is unknown. These data belong to a study of T cells after yellow fever vaccination. The study, taken as a whole, reports: A faster peak, day 5 versus 15, was reached by the weaker secondary response.

V lost 5 bases to trimming and J lost 10 bases, with 13 bases between them. This CDR3 has 13 amino acids. In germline, CDR1 is SGHDT, CDR2 YYEEEE. Template-switching 5'RACE yielded the TCR cDNA; a universal primer site and UMIs were added in the process. Using its own MiXCR run on the 5' RACE reads, TCRdb lists one record per CDR3 protein. Of fewer than 90,000 distinct CDR3 sequences listed, approximately 6.9% are singletons. J is TRBJ1-6 and V is TRBV5-6, with D maybe TRBD1 (5 bases). The source material was CD8+ T cells sorted from PBMCs, sampled 5 days after the first yellow fever vaccination. The receptor's source is a young man who received the YFV17D yellow fever vaccine. CDR3: CASRLTRDSPLHF. In DNA form, the CDR3 reads TGTGCCAGCAGACTCACGAGGGACTCACCCCTCCACTTT.